A single sample gave rise to the 14 T cell receptor beta chains below, sequenced in a study of blood T cell repertoires in COVID-19. Method: immunoSEQ multiplex PCR; TCRdb's copy keeps in-frame clones and lacks some. This sample has around 190,000 clones, with about 88% found just once. Specimen: PBMCs or T cells enriched from blood (not recorded which). Receptors originate from a woman in her 30s who had recovered from COVID-19.

V is TRBV5-5 and J is TRBJ1-1; the match to TRBD1 covers 12 bases. In germline, CDR1 is SGHKS, CDR2 YYEKEE (reference sequence). Trimming removed 2 bases from V and 4 bases from J; junction bases left unmatched: 9. The CDR3 consists of 17 residues. This chain's CDR3 is CASSFRDRGRQGTEAFF. The DNA for the CDR3 is TGTGCCAGCAGCTTCCGGGACAGGGGGCGCCAGGGCACTGAAGCTTTCTTT.

This clone was counted a single time. V and J are TRBV6-5 and TRBJ1-6; D may be TRBD1 (5 bases). V gave up 4 bases and J gave up 6 bases, with 10 bases separating them. CDR1 MNHEY and CDR2 SVGAGI come from the germline V gene. The CDR3 has 14 amino acids. The CDR3 DNA is TGTGCCAGCAGTTTGACAGATTTTAATTCACCCCTCCACTTT. Its translation: CASSLTDFNSPLHF.

The rearrangement links TRBV28 to TRBJ1-4; the match to TRBD1 covers 7 bases. Germline loops: CDR1 MDHEN, CDR2 SYDVKM. J gave up 5 bases and V 6 bases, and 6 bases lay outside the gene matches. This CDR3 has 14 residues. CDR3 DNA: TGTGCCAGCAGATCTCCGGGACAGAATGAAAAACTGTTTTTT. Its translation is CASRSPGQNEKLFF.

This rearrangement joins TRBV5-4 to TRBJ2-1; 7 bases map to TRBD2. The CDR3 length is 16 residues. Germline V gene lookup returns CDR1 SGHNT and CDR2 YYREEE (reference sequence). After removal of 0 bases from V and 6 bases from J, the junction contained 9 bases not matched to a gene. CDR3 in amino acids: CASSLGGRAGFNEQFF. In DNA, the CDR3 is TGTGCCAGCAGCTTGGGAGGTCGAGCGGGGTTCAATGAGCAGTTCTTC.

The J gene is TRBJ1-1, the V gene TRBV3-1 (or the pseudogene TRBV3-2); 9 bases are a match to TRBD1. V shed 2 bases and J 0 bases; nucleotides not matched to a gene: 7. The CDR3 consists of 17 residues. The germline gives CDR1 LGHDT, CDR2 YNNKEL (reference sequence). In DNA form, the CDR3 reads TGTGCCAGCAGCCAAAGCCGGGACAGGGTTTTGAACACTGAAGCTTTCTTT. Translated: CASSQSRDRVLNTEAFF.

The chain couples TRBV3-1 (or the pseudogene TRBV3-2) to TRBJ2-1; 9 bases agree with TRBD2. The CDR3 runs to 14 residues. The trim removed 2 bases at V and 5 bases at J, leaving 1 base unmatched. The germline V gene has CDR1 LGHDT and CDR2 YNNKEL (reference sequence). The chain's CDR3 is CASSQSGGNNEQFF. CDR3 coding DNA: TGTGCCAGCAGCCAAAGCGGGGGGAACAATGAGCAGTTCTTC.

The chain joins TRBV7-9 to TRBJ2-3; 7 bases agree with TRBD1. The CDR3 is made up of 15 amino acids. The V and J ends lost 5 bases and 6 bases, in that order; junction bases with no gene match: 11. Per the germline V gene, CDR1 is SEHNR and CDR2 is FQNEAQ (reference sequence). In DNA, the CDR3 is TGTGCCAGCAGCCGACCGACAGGGAGCATCGATACGCAGTATTTT. This gives the protein CASSRPTGSIDTQYF.

This clone was detected only once. The V and J genes are TRBV5-1 and TRBJ1-4, with D possibly matching TRBD1 (5 bases). The CDR3 consists of 14 residues. The germline gives CDR1 SGHRS, CDR2 YFSETQ. The V gene lost 2 bases and the J gene lost 8 bases, with 13 bases spanning the gap. In DNA, the CDR3 is TGCGCCAGCAGCTTTGGGGGGGATATAGAAAAACTGTTTTTT. Its translation: CASSFGGDIEKLFF.

The J gene is TRBJ1-1, the V gene TRBV30; 7 nucleotides match TRBD1. The CDR3 consists of 18 residues. The germline gives CDR1 GTSNPN, CDR2 SVGIG (reference sequence). J lost 1 base, V lost 0 bases, and 14 bases had no gene match. CDR3 residues: CAWSVQLLLRQGNTEAFF. The CDR3 DNA reads as TGTGCCTGGAGTGTACAACTCCTCCTTAGACAGGGGAACACTGAAGCTTTCTTT.

The chain links TRBV7-2 to TRBJ2-7; 13 bases align to TRBD2. Germline-derived CDR1 and CDR2 are SGHTA and FQGNSA. After removal of 5 bases from V and 6 bases from J, the junction contained 13 bases not matched to a gene. This CDR3 spans 17 amino acids. DNA of the CDR3: TGTGCCAGCAGCCCGTACCCCGGACTAGCGGGAGTGTCCGAGCAGTACTTC. Its protein is CASSPYPGLAGVSEQYF.

V and J are TRBV19 and TRBJ1-6; TRBD1 might be the D (6 bases). CDR1 and CDR2 (germline): LNHDA, SQIVND (reference sequence). Trimming removed 3 bases from V and 10 bases from J, with 13 bases in between. The CDR3 has 14 residues. As DNA, the CDR3 is TGTGCCAGTAGTATGAAGAATCAGGGGTCACCCCTCCACTTT. Its protein product is CASSMKNQGSPLHF.

This clone was seen a single time. V usage is TRBV2 and J usage is TRBJ2-2; no clear D. Germline CDR1 and CDR2: SNHLY and FYNNEI. This CDR3 comprises 14 residues. Trimming shortened V by 7 bases and J by 3 bases, and 12 bases separated the two germline ends. CDR3 loop: CASTPSMDTGELFF. The CDR3 nucleotides are TGTGCCAGCACCCCCAGTATGGACACCGGGGAGCTGTTTTTT. Full variable domain (outside the CDR3, taken from reference TRBV2 and TRBJ2-2): EPEVTQTPSHQVTQMGQEVILRCVPISNHLYFYWYRQILGQKVEFLVSFYNNEISEKSEIFDDQFSVERPDGSNFTLKIRSTKLEDSAMYFCASTPSMDTGELFFGEGSRLTVL.

This chain links TRBV6-5 with TRBJ2-7; TRBD2 matches 10 bases. Trimming took 6 bases from V and 2 from J; bases not matched to a gene: 7. The CDR3 contains 15 residues. From germline, CDR1 is MNHEY and CDR2 SVGAGI. The CDR3 loop reads CASRAGGHFAYEQYV. CDR3 DNA: TGTGCCAGCAGAGCGGGGGGGCATTTCGCCTACGAGCAGTACGTC.

The rearrangement joins TRBV28 to TRBJ1-5, with D possibly TRBD1 on 5 matching bases. This CDR3 region has 15 residues. Per the germline V gene, CDR1 is MDHEN and CDR2 is SYDVKM. Trimming took off 7 bases at V and 0 bases at J, with 13 bases between the two ends. The CDR3 bases are TGTGCCAGCACCATCTGGGGCGATAGCAATCAGCCCCAGCATTTT. Protein: CASTIWGDSNQPQHF.